This TCR beta chain was identified during a study of OX40 agonist ivuxolimab in advanced cancers. Study observations and caveats: The average count of expanded clones was higher among CD8+ T cells than among CD4+. Certain nonresponders additionally had low normalized T-cell clonal expansion.

Generated by immunoSEQ multiplex PCR, the TCRdb table keeps only in-frame clones and is missing some. The data hold roughly 41,000 clones, with approximately 85% observed a single time. Germline CDR1 reads SEHNR; CDR2 reads FQNEAQ (reference sequence). The CDR3 loop spans 13 amino acids. The ends were cut back, 4 bases at V and 3 bases at J, with 10 bases in the middle. Comment on this clone: The antigen is unknown.

The chain links TRBV7-9 to TRBJ2-7; D is undetermined. The TCR originated in an adult with an advanced solid tumor such as melanoma, head and neck, liver or kidney cancer. Material: CD4+ or CD8+ T cells sorted from blood, obtained in a trial of the OX40 agonist ivuxolimab. DNA for the CDR3: TGTGCCAGCAGCTCTCTACTCGGCTACGAGCAGTACTTC. Translating it yields CASSSLLGYEQYF.